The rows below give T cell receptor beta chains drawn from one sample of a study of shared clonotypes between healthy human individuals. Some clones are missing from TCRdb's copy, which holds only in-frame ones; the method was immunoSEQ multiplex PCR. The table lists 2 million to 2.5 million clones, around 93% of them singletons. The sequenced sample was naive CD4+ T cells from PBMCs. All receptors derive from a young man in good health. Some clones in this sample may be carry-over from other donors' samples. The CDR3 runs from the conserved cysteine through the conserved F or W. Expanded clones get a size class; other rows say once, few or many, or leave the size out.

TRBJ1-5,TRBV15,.,CATSGRRNQPQHF
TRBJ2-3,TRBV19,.,CASSPKGTSGVYTDTQYF
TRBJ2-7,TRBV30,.,CAWGTTTRGGKDF
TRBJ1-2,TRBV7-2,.,CASSLVWTDNYGYTF
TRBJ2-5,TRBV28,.,CASSLWGLAKETQYF
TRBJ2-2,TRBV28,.,CASSLRQYTGELFF
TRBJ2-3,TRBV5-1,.,CASSFVLGDTQYF
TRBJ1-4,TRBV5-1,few,CASSPQGLHSEKLFF
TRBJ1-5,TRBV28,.,CASTQTGVAQPQHF
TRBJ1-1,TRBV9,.,CASSGRQGSGTEAFF
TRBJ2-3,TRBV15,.,CATSRTPSVEGGRTDTQYF
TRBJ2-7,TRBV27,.,CASRGPGGGYEQYF
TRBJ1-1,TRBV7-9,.,CASSAQGDTEAFF
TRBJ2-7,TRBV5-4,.,CASSLGGISSYEQYF
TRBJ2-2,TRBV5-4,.,CASSLLESGELFF
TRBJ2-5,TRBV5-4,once,CASSLRGQGGQETQYF
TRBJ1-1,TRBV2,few,CASSPMGQGAFF
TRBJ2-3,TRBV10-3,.,CAISEPAGLRESTDTQYF
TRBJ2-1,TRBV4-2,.,CASSQGGTSSHEQFF
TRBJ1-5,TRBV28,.,CASRPRTPHNQPQHF
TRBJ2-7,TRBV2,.,CAGGTGPYEQYF
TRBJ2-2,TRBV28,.,CASSSSTSGRSRTGELFF
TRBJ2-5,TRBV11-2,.,CASSLGRGQGGLWTQYF